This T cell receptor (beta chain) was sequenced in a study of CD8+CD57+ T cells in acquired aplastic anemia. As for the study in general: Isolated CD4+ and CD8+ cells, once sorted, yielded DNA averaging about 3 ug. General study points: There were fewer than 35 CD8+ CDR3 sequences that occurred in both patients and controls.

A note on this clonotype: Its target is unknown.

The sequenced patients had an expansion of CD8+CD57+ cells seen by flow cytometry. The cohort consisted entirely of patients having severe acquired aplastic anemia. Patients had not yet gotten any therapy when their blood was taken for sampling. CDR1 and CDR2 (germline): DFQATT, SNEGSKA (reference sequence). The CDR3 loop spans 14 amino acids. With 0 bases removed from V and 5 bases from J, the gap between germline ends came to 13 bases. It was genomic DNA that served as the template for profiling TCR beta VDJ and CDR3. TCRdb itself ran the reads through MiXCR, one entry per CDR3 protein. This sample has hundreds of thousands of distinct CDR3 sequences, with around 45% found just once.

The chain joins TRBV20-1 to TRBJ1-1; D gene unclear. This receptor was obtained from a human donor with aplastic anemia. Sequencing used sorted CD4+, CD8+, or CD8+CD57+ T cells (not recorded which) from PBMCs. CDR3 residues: CSARDTGFETEAFF. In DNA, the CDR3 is TGCAGTGCTAGAGATACGGGGTTTGAGACTGAAGCTTTCTTT.